Presented here are 7 T cell receptor beta chains from one specimen sequenced in a study of T cell responses to AZD1222 COVID-19 vaccine. Here immunoSEQ multiplex PCR was the method, and the copy in TCRdb shows in-frame clones only, minus some. The sample comprises approximately 150,000 clones, approximately 88% of which are singletons, and about 4.5% rests with the top ten. Sample: peripheral blood, taken 28 days after the second AZD1222 dose. Source of these receptors: an adult who received the AZD1222 COVID-19 vaccine.

The rearrangement links TRBV27 to TRBJ1-6, with D unclear. V lost 7 bases, J lost 5 bases, and 9 bases lay in between. This CDR3 region has 13 residues. Germline V gene lookup returns CDR1 MNHEY and CDR2 SMNVEV (reference sequence). The CDR3 DNA follows: TGTGCCAGCACAACAGCCAATAATTCACCCCTCCACTTT. Translating gives CASTTANNSPLHF.

The chain employs TRBV3-1 (or the pseudogene TRBV3-2) and TRBJ2-3, with 10 bases aligning to TRBD2. CDR1 and CDR2 from the germline V gene are LGHDT and YNNKEL (reference sequence). This CDR3 contains 16 residues. V shed 4 bases and J 2 bases; nucleotides not matched to a gene: 6. CDR3 nucleotides: TGTGCCAGCAGCCCGACTAGCGGGTCTAACACAGATACGCAGTATTTT. Its protein is CASSPTSGSNTDTQYF.

This clone was counted a single time. This chain connects TRBV30 to TRBJ2-7; D not certain. Trimming removed 1 base at V and 6 bases at J, with 7 bases between. CDR1 is GTSNPN and CDR2 is SVGIG in the germline V gene (reference sequence). The CDR3 spans 11 residues. The chain's CDR3 is CAWSGPGEQYF. CDR3 sequence (DNA): TGTGCCTGGAGTGGCCCGGGCGAGCAGTACTTC. The variable domain in full, completed from reference TRBV30 and TRBJ2-7, reads SQTIHQWPATLVQPVGSPLSLECTVEGTSNPNLYWYRQAAGRGLQLLFYSVGIGQISSEVPQNLSASRPQDRQFILSSKKLLLSDSGFYLCAWSGPGEQYFGPGTRLTVT.

The V gene is TRBV3-1 (or the pseudogene TRBV3-2), the J gene TRBJ2-5; D may be TRBD2 (7 bases). V lost 2 bases, J lost 4 bases, and 14 bases lay in between. Looked up from germline, CDR1 is LGHDT and CDR2 is YNNKEL (reference sequence). The CDR3 length is 15 residues. CDR3 DNA sequence: TGTGCCAGCAGCCAAAAGAGGGGAGGGGGAGAGACCCAGTACTTC. Amino acid sequence: CASSQKRGGGETQYF.

The chain joins TRBV29-1 to TRBJ1-2; D not certain. Germline V CDR1 and CDR2: SQVTM, ANQGSEA. The V and J ends lost 6 bases and 3 bases respectively, with 26 bases between them. The CDR3 has 17 residues. This CDR3 reads CSVEIVADPELHYGYTF. DNA of the CDR3: TGCAGCGTCGAAATTGTGGCAGACCCAGAATTACACTATGGCTACACCTTC.

The rearrangement joins TRBV5-1 to TRBJ1-1; D call uncertain. Trimming stripped 4 bases from V and 0 bases from J, with 7 bases between. The length of the CDR3 is 13 residues. Germline V gene sequence: CDR1 SGHRS, CDR2 YFSETQ. CDR3 in DNA: TGCGCCAGCAGCGGTGGGGTGAACACTGAAGCTTTCTTT. Translation: CASSGGVNTEAFF.

The CDR3 region is CASSRDGNYGYTF. CDR3 DNA: TGTGCCAGCAGCCGGGACGGTAACTATGGCTACACCTTC. V and J are TRBV4-2 and TRBJ1-2; a weak D match, TRBD1 (5 bases). V lost 4 bases and J lost 1, with 7 bases in between. Looked up from germline, CDR1 is LGHNA and CDR2 is YNFKEQ. This CDR3 is built from 13 residues.